The T cell receptor (beta chain) described here comes from a study of cytotoxic CD8 clonotypes in ibrutinib-treated CLL. Study at large: Response material was collected after a median about 11 months of treatment, range 6 to 36.

The repertoire was sequenced with immunoSEQ multiplex PCR; TCRdb's copy has only in-frame clones and lacks some. Here the sample spans about 310,000 clones, just under 80% being singletons. Germline lookup yields CDR1 SEHNR and CDR2 FQNEAQ (reference sequence). The CDR3 loop spans 16 amino acids. V shed 0 bases and J 2 bases; nucleotides not matched to a gene: 3. Cryopreserved PBMCs were the source of around 1.8 micrograms of genomic DNA, which went to TCR beta libraries. Of note for this clone: What it binds is unknown.

Study results and limitations: Higher clonality was seen at ibrutinib response and a return toward baseline at progression. On treatment, the uncommon public clonotypes contracted or remained stable.

The source material was PBMCs, sampled before ibrutinib treatment. The sequence came from a human donor with chronic lymphocytic leukemia. The chain joins TRBV7-9 to TRBJ2-1; TRBD2 aligns across 8 bases. CDR3 in DNA: TGTGCCAGCAGCTTAGCACTAGCGGCTACCTACAATGAGCAGTTCTTC. Its translation: CASSLALAATYNEQFF.